One and the same sample provided the 2 T cell receptor beta chains below, sequenced in a study of long-term antiretroviral therapy in people with HIV (dated by TCRdb to 2021 to 2024). The immunoSEQ hsTCRB v3.0 assay was used at survey level resolution to sequence the TRB variable region. Sourced from immuneACCESS, this table was stored by TCRdb with only in-frame sequences that have V and J called. A share of the clones is absent; for the studies checked, an unresolved V gene accounts for under half, and the remainder has no known explanation. Recorded for this sample are about 20,000 clones; nearly 95% of them occurred a single time. Of the sample, around 7.9% falls within the top ten clones. The sample in question was unsorted PBMCs, obtained 4.4 years after starting antiretroviral therapy. The receptors stem from a woman aged 45-59 years with HIV.

This chain joins TRBV7-6 and TRBJ2-2; D gene ambiguous. The length of the CDR3 is 15 residues. Trimming took off 0 bases at V and 6 bases at J, with 11 bases between the two ends. Germline V gene sequence: CDR1 SGHVS, CDR2 FNYEAQ. The CDR3 bases are TGTGCCAGCAGCTTAGCGAATGACGAGTCCGGGGAGCTGTTTTTT. Translated, it gives CASSLANDESGELFF.

This chain uses TRBV7-8 with TRBJ1-2; TRBD1 agrees at 8 bases. This CDR3 region has 14 residues. Germline V gives CDR1 SGHVS, CDR2 FQNEAQ. Trimming removed 0 bases from V and 4 bases from J; junction bases left unmatched: 1. The CDR3 DNA reads TGTGCCAGCAGCTTAGCGGGACAGGTCTATGGCTACACCTTC. Translation: CASSLAGQVYGYTF.